Listed below are T cell receptor beta chains from one sample, sequenced in a study of early T cells in non-severe SARS-CoV-2 infection. A single record per CDR3 protein comes from TCRdb applying MiXCR to the 5' RACE reads. The table lists tens of thousands of distinct CDR3 sequences, more than 4.5% of them singletons. The sequenced material came from whole blood. The receptors originated from an adult who was a healthcare worker with PCR-confirmed SARS-CoV-2 infection or an uninfected control (not recorded which). Each CDR3 is given with its conserved first and last residue. A D gene is named only where the DNA matches it firmly. Expanded clones get a size class; other rows say once, few or many, or leave the size out.

size: many
D: .
V: TRBV5-1
J: TRBJ2-1
CDR3: CASSLEGQFELSNEQFF
DNA: TGCGCCAGCAGCTTGGAAGGCCAATTCGAATTAAGCAATGAGCAGTTCTTC

size: many
D: TRBD1
V: TRBV30
J: TRBJ1-2
CDR3: CAWSGTWTGKNYGYTF
DNA: TGTGCCTGGAGCGGGACCTGGACAGGGAAGAACTATGGCTACACCTTC

size: many
D: .
V: TRBV12-5
J: TRBJ1-2
CDR3: CASGFEGMSYGYTF
DNA: TGTGCTAGTGGTTTTGAGGGGATGTCCTATGGCTACACCTTC

size: many
D: .
V: TRBV2
J: TRBJ2-3
CDR3: CASSMETNTQYF
DNA: TGTGCCAGCAGTATGGAAACCAATACGCAGTATTTT

size: medium-sized
D: TRBD1
V: TRBV5-4
J: TRBJ1-1
CDR3: CASSLDRGRTEAFF
DNA: TGTGCCAGCAGCTTGGACAGGGGCCGAACTGAAGCTTTCTTT

size: .
D: .
V: TRBV6-1
J: TRBJ2-3
CDR3: CASSVEAGVIGDTQYF
DNA: TGTGCCAGCAGTGTCGAGGCCGGTGTAATCGGAGATACGCAGTATTTT

size: once
D: .
V: TRBV28
J: TRBJ2-7
CDR3: CASSLFSGHEQYF
DNA: TGTGCCAGCAGTTTATTTTCCGGCCACGAGCAGTACTTC

size: many
D: .
V: TRBV29-1
J: TRBJ2-2
CDR3: CSVPRGGSFGLGELFF
DNA: TGCAGCGTTCCTCGGGGCGGGTCCTTCGGCCTCGGGGAGCTGTTTTTT

size: many
D: TRBD1
V: TRBV5-1
J: TRBJ2-7
CDR3: CASSLVPGQTYEQYF
DNA: TGCGCCAGCAGCTTGGTCCCGGGACAGACCTACGAGCAGTACTTC

size: medium-sized
D: TRBD1
V: TRBV18
J: TRBJ1-5
CDR3: CASSQDRGGQPQHF
DNA: TGTGCCAGCTCACAGGACAGGGGCGGTCAGCCCCAGCATTTT

size: many
D: .
V: TRBV5-5
J: TRBJ2-2
CDR3: CASSLTILNTGELFF
DNA: TGTGCCAGCAGTTTAACCATCCTCAACACCGGGGAGCTGTTTTTT

size: many
D: TRBD1
V: TRBV5-4
J: TRBJ2-7
CDR3: CASSLKPGTGVYEQYF
DNA: TGTGCCAGCAGCCTTAAGCCCGGGACAGGGGTGTACGAGCAGTACTTC

size: .
D: TRBD2
V: TRBV7-3
J: TRBJ2-1
CDR3: CASSQTPGTSVIHEQFF
DNA: TGTGCCAGCAGCCAGACCCCCGGGACTAGTGTCATACATGAGCAGTTCTTC